Below are 4 T cell receptor beta chains sequenced from a single sample in a study of shared clonotypes between healthy human individuals. Only in-frame clones appear in the TCRdb table, and some are missing; sequencing was by immunoSEQ multiplex PCR. In the table there are nearly 750,000 clones, about two thirds of which are singletons. The specimen was memory CD4+ T cells sorted from blood. The subset here: CD45RA-negative fraction. These receptors were obtained from a woman in her twenties or thirties in good health.

This rearrangement joins TRBV11-3 to TRBJ2-1; no reliable D call. Germline values: CDR1 SGHNT, CDR2 YENEEA. CDR3 length: 14 residues. V lost 5 bases, J lost 5 bases, and 13 bases lay in between. The CDR3 spells CASSEGRDDNEQFF. The CDR3 DNA follows: TGTGCCAGCAGCGAAGGTAGGGATGACAATGAGCAGTTCTTC.

The V and J genes are TRBV5-8 and TRBJ2-6; weak D call: TRBD1 (5 bases). The V gene's germline CDR1 is SGHTS and CDR2 YDEGEE. With 5 bases removed from V and 4 bases from J, the gap between germline ends came to 13 bases. The CDR3 has 15 residues. The CDR3 sequence is CASSYQGTGANVLTF. CDR3 nucleotide sequence: TGTGCCAGCAGTTATCAGGGTACAGGGGCCAACGTCCTGACTTTC.

This chain uses TRBV7-7 with TRBJ2-7; D uncertain. Looked up from germline, CDR1 is SSHAT and CDR2 is FNYEAQ (reference sequence). V was cut by 5 bases and J by 0 bases, with 14 bases left in between. The CDR3 extends over 15 amino acids. The CDR3: CASSKAPSSSYEQYF. DNA for the CDR3: TGTGCCAGCAGCAAGGCCCCTAGTAGCTCCTACGAGCAGTACTTC.

This chain links TRBV29-1 with TRBJ1-1; D possibly corresponds to TRBD1 (5 bases). Trimming cost V 4 bases and J 1 base, with 10 bases left between them. This CDR3 contains 13 residues. Germline CDR1 is SQVTM and CDR2 is ANQGSEA. The CDR3 bases are TGCAGCGTTGGGGGCAGGGCGAACACTGAAGCTTTCTTT. Translating it yields CSVGGRANTEAFF.